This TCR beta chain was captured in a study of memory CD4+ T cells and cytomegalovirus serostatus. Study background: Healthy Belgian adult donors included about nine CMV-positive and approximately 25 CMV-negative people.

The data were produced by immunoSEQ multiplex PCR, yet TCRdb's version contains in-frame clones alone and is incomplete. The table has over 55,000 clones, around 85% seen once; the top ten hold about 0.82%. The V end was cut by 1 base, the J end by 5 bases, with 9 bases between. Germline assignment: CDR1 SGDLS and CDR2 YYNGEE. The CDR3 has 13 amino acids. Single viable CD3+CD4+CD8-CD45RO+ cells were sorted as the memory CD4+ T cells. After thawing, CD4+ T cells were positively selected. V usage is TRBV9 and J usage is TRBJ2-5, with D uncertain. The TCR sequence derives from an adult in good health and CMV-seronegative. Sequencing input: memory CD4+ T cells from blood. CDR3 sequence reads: CASSVRPGETQYF. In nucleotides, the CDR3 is TGTGCCAGCAGCGTAAGGCCCGGCGAGACCCAGTACTTC. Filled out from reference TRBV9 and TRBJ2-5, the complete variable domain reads DSGVTQTPKHLITATGQRVTLRCSPRSGDLSVYWYQQSLDQGLQFLIQYYNGEERAKGNILERFSAQQFPDLHSELNLSSLELGDSALYFCASSVRPGETQYFGPGTRLLVL.